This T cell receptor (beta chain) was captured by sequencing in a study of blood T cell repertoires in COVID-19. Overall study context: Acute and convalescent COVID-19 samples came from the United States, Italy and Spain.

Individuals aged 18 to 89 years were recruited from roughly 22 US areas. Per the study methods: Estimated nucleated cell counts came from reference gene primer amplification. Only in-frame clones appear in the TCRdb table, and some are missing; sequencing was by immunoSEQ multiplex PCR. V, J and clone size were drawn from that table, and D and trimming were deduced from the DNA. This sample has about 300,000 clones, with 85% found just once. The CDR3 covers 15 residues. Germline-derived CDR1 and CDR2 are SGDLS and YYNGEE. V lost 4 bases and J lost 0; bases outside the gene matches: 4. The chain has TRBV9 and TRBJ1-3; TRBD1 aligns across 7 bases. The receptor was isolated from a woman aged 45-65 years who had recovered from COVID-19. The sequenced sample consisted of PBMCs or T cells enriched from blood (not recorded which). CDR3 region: CASSFGTDSGNTIYF. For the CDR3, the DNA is TGTGCCAGCAGCTTTGGGACAGACTCTGGAAACACCATATATTTT.